The clone carrying this TCR beta chain was detected once. Its antigen is not known. Tumor samples were taken before definitive surgery or chemotherapy. The method was immunoSEQ multiplex PCR; TCRdb's version includes in-frame clones alone and lacks a portion of them. The sample yields approximately 36,000 clones, roughly 83% seen once. These data are taken from a study of high-grade serous ovarian cancer treatment subgroups. Background on the study: Samples averaged 14,192 reads and several thousand unique TCR beta rearrangements. Study conclusions and caveats: TCR clonal relatedness correlated positively with neoantigen level. Only CDR3 was analyzed; CDR1 and CDR2 were not. Bulk tumor TCR sequencing gave no spatial information.

Trimming stripped 3 bases from V and 6 bases from J, with 8 bases between. This CDR3 contains 12 residues. CDR1 and CDR2 from the germline V gene are MDHEN and SYDVKM. The chain carries TRBV28 and TRBJ1-1; D not certain. The clonotype originates from a human donor with high-grade serous ovarian cancer. The material sequenced was tumor tissue. The CDR3 DNA sequence: TGTGCCAGCAGTTTGCGGTTCCCTGAAGCTTTCTTT. It codes for CASSLRFPEAFF. The variable domain in full, completed from reference TRBV28 and TRBJ1-1, reads DVKVTQSSRYLVKRTGEKVFLECVQDMDHENMFWYRQDPGLGLRLIYFSYDVKMKEKGDIPEGYSVSREKKERFSLILESASTNQTSMYLCASSLRFPEAFFGQGTRLTVV.